This T cell receptor beta chain appears in the sequencing data of a study of CD8+ T cells in alopecia areata. Study as a whole: Scoring of treated patients' severity used the percentage of affected scalp area. Study-wide results and caveats: Under tofacitinib, numerous expanded lesional clonotypes remained detectable in scalp and blood. Tofacitinib significantly decreased scalp clonality and expanded CD8+ clones among top 100.

Sample treatment: oral pan-JAK inhibitor, 5-10 mg twice daily. Separation by sorting yielded CD4+ and CD8+ T cells from PBMCs. CDR3 size: 15 residues. Germline V lookup: CDR1 SGDLS, CDR2 YYNGEE. V shed 3 bases and J shed 2 bases, with 14 bases lying between them. Turning to this clone: Its antigen remains unidentified.

After isolation, RNA underwent reverse transcription to generate cDNA as the sequencing template. Libraries were prepared by immunoSEQ multiplex PCR; TCRdb keeps only in-frame clonotypes and omits some of them. The sample carries about 94,000 clones, over 70% recorded once. The chain links TRBV9 to TRBJ1-2, with a possible D match to TRBD1 (6 bases). The TCR comes from a human donor with alopecia areata. This specimen was CD8+ T cells sorted from blood, taken at week 44, from a patient treated with tofacitinib. The CDR3 DNA follows: TGTGCCAGCAGCGATAAAGACAGGCCGAACTATGGCTACACCTTC. Its translation is CASSDKDRPNYGYTF.